A single sample is the source of the 5 T cell receptor beta chains below, sequenced in a study of Graves' ophthalmopathy and Graves' hyperthyroidism. The TCR beta CDR3 regions underwent amplification from RNA transcripts. RT-PCR with HTBI primers came first, then second-round multiplex PCR. Via MiXCR, TCRdb re-called the multiplex PCR reads, giving one row per CDR3 protein. The sample records about 480,000 distinct CDR3 sequences, roughly 14% being singletons. Sequenced sample: blood. These receptors were collected from a woman in her thirties with Graves' ophthalmopathy.

In regard to this clonotype: A much larger clonotype is one base distant, so this may be a read error. The CDR3 ends on some other residue instead of the conserved phenylalanine or tryptophan, so this is likely a read error. V gene TRBV24-1 combines with J gene TRBJ2-2; no reliable D call. This CDR3 has 14 residues. V lost 7 bases to trimming and J lost 1 base, with 9 bases between them. Germline V CDR1 and CDR2: KGHDR, SFDVKD. The CDR3 bases are TGTGCCACCAGAGGACGGAAGAACACCGGGGAGCTGTTTTTG. It codes for CATRGRKNTGELFL.

The table lists this clonotype with many counts. The CDR3 sequence is CASSSGTALETQYF. The CDR3 nucleotides read TGTGCCAGCAGTTCCGGGACAGCTTTGGAGACCCAGTACTTC. The chain links TRBV28 to TRBJ2-5; 7 nucleotides match TRBD1. The CDR3 runs to 14 residues. Germline V gene data show CDR1 as MDHEN and CDR2 as SYDVKM. The V segment lost 4 bases and the J segment 5 bases; nucleotides outside the gene matches: 7.

This clonotype came up many times. The chain joins TRBV30 to TRBJ2-7; D remains ambiguous. This CDR3 contains 14 residues. Germline V lookup: CDR1 GTSNPN, CDR2 SVGIG (reference sequence). Deletions cut 1 base from V and 0 bases from J, with 10 bases between. The CDR3, as DNA: TGTGCCTGGAGTGGCTGGGCCACCTCCTACGAGCAGTACTTC. This codes for CAWSGWATSYEQYF.

In its sample, this clonotype was seen many times. This chain uses TRBV20-1 with TRBJ1-5; D perhaps matches TRBD1 (5 bases). The CDR3 is made up of 13 amino acids. Trimming removed 7 bases at V and 11 bases at J, with 21 bases between. CDR1 and CDR2 from the germline V gene are DFQATT and SNEGSKA (reference sequence). CDR3 amino acids: CSGRVGDSRAQHF. The CDR3, as DNA: TGCAGTGGCCGAGTCGGTGATAGCAGGGCCCAGCATTTT.

This clonotype was observed at least ten times. CDR3 sequence: CASMRAGLAFF. CDR3 DNA: TGTGCCAGCATGCGGGCAGGGCTTGCTTTCTTT. The V call is TRBV6-1, the J call TRBJ1-1, with D possibly being TRBD1 (5 bases). V was clipped by 7 bases and J by 11 bases, with 14 bases between them. The CDR3 covers 11 residues. Germline assignment: CDR1 MNHNS and CDR2 SASEGT.